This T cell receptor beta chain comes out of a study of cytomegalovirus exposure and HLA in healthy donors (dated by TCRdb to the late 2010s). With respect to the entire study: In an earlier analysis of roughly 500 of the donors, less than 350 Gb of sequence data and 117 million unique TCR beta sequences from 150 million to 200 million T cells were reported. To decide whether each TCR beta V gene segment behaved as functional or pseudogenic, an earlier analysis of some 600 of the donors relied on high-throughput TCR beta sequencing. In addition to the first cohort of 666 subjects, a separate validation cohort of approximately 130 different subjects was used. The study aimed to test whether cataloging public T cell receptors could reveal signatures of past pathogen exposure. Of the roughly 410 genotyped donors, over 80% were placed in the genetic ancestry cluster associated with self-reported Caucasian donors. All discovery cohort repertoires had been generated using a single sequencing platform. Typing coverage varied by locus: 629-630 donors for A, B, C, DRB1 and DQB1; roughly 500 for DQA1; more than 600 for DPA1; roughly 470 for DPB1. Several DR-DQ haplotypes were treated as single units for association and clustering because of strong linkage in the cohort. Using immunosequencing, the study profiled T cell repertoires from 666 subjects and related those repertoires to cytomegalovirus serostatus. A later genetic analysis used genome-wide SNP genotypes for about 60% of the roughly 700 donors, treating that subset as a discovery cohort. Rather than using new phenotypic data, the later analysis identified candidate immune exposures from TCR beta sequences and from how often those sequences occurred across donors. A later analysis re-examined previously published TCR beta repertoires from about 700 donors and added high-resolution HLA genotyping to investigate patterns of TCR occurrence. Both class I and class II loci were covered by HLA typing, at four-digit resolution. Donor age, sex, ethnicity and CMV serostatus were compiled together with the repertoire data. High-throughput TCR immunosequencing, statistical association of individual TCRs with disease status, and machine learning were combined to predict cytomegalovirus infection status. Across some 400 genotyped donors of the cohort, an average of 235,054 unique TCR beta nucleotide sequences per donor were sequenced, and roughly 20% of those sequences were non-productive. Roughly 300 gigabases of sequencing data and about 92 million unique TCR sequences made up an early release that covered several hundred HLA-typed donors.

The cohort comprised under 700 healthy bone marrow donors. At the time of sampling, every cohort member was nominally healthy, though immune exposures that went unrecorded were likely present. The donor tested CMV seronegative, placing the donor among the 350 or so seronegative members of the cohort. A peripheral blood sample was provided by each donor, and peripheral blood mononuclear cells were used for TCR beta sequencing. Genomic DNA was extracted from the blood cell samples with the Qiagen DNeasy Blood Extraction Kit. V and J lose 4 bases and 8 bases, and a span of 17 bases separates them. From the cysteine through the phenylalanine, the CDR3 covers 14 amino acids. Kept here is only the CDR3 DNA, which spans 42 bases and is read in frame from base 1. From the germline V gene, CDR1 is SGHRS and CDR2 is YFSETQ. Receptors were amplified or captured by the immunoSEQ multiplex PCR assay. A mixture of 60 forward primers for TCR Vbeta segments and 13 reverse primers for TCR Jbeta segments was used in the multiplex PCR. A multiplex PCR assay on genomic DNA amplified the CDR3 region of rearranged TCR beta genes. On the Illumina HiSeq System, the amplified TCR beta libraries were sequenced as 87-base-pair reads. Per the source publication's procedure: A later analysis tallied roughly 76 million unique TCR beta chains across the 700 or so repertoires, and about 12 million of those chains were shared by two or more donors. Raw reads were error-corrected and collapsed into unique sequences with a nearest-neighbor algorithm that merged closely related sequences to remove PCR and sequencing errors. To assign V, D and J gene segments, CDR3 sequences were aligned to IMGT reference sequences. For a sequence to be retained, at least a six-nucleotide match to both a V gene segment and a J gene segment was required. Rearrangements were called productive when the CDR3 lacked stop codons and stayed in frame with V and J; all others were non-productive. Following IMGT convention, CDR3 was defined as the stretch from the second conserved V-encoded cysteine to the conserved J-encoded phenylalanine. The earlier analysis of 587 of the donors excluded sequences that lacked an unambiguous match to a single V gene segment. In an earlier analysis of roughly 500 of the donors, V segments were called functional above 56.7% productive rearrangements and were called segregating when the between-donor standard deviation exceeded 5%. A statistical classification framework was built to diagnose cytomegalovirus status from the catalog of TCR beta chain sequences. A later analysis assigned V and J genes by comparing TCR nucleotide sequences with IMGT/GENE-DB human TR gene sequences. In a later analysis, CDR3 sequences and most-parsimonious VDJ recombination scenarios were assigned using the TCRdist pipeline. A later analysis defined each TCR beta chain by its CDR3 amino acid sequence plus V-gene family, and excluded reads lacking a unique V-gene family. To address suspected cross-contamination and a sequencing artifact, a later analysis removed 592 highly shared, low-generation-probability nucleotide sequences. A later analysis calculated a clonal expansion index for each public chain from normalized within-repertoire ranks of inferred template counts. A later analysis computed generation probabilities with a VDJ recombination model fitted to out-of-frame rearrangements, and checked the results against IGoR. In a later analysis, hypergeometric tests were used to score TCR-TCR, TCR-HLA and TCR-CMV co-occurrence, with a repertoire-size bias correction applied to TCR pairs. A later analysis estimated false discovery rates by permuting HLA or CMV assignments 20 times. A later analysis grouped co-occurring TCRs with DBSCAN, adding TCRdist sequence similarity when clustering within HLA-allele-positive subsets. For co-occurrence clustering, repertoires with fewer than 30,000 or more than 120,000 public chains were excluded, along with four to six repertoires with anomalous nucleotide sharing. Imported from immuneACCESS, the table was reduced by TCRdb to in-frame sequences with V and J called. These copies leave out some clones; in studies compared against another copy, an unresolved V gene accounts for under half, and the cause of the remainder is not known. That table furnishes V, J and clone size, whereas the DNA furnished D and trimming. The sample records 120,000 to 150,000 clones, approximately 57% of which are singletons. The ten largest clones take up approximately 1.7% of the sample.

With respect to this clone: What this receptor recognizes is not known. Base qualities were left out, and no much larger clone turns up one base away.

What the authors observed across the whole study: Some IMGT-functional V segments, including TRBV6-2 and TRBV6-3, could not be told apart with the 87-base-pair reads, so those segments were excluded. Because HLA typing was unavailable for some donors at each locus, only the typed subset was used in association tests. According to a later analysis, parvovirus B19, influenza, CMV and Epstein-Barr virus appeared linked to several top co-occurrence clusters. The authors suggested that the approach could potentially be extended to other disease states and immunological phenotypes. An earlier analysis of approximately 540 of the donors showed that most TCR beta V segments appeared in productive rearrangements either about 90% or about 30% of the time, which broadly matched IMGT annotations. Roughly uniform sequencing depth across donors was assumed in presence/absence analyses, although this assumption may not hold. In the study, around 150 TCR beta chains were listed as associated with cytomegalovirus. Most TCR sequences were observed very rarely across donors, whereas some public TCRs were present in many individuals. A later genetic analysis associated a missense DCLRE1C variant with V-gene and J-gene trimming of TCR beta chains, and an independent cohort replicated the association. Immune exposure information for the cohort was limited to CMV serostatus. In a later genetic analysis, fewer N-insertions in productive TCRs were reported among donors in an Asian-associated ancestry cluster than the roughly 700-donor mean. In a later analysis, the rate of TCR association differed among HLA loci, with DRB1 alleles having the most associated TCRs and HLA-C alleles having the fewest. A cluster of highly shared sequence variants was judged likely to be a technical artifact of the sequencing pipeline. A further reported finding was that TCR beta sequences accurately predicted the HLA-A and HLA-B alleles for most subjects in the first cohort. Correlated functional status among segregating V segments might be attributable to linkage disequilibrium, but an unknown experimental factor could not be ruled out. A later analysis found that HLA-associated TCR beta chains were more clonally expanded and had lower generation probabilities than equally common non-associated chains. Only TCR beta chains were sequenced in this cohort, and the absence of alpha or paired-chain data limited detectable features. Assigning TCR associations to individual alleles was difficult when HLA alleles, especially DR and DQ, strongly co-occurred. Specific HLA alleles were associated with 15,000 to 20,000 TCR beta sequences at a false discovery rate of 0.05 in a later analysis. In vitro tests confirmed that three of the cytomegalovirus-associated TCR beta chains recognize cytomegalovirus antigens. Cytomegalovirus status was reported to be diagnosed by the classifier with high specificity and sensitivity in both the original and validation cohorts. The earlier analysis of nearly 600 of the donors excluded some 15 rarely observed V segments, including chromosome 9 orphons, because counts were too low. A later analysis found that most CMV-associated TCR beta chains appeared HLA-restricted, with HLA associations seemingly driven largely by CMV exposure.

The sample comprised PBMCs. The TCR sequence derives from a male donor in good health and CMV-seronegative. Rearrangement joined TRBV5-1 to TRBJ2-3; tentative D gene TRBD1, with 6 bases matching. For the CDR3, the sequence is CASSPRQAGATQYF. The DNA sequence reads TGCGCCAGCAGCCCCCGACAGGCTGGGGCTACGCAGTATTTT.